The 8 T cell receptor beta chains in this list originate from one sample, sequenced in a study of blood T cell repertoires in COVID-19. The method was immunoSEQ multiplex PCR; TCRdb's version includes in-frame clones alone and lacks a portion of them. The table lists some 140,000 clones, about 89% of them singletons. Sequenced: peripheral blood. Every receptor here comes from a man aged 45-65 years with active or convalescent COVID-19.

The chain couples TRBV4-1 to TRBJ1-6; 7 bases match TRBD1. V lost 1 base and J lost 10; bases outside the gene matches: 7. CDR3 length: 15 amino acids. The germline gives CDR1 MGHRA, CDR2 YSYEKL. Here the CDR3 reads CASSQGDRVGSPLHF. CDR3 DNA sequence: TGCGCCAGCAGCCAAGGAGACAGGGTAGGATCACCCCTCCACTTT.

The chain carries TRBV5-5 and TRBJ2-2; tentative D call: TRBD2 (6 bases). Germline V lookup: CDR1 SGHKS, CDR2 YYEKEE (reference sequence). Trimming removed 4 bases from V and 10 bases from J, with 20 bases in between. The CDR3 is 15 residues long. Here the CDR3 DNA reads TGTGCCAGCAGCCGACCGGGACGCGGGGTCGTGGAGCTGTTTTTT. Its protein is CASSRPGRGVVELFF.

This clone was seen a single time. The rearrangement joins TRBV6-1 to TRBJ1-6; 7 bases map to TRBD1. The germline V gene encodes CDR1 MNHNS and CDR2 SASEGT. V lost 3 bases and J lost 4; bases outside the gene matches: 3. This CDR3 contains 15 residues. CDR3 region: CASSDGTAYNSPLHF. DNA of the CDR3: TGTGCCAGCAGTGATGGGACAGCATATAATTCACCCCTCCACTTT.

A remark on this clone: Germline is not matched at one junction end, which may reflect a read error. The CDR3 region has the DNA TGTGCCAGTACTATAGGGGCGGCGGGGAACACCGGGGAGCTGTTTTTT. Protein sequence: CASTIGAAGNTGELFF. The J gene is TRBJ2-2, the V gene TRBV19, with D perhaps assigned TRBD1 or TRBD2 (5 bases each). This CDR3 is built from 16 residues. Germline loops: CDR1 LNHDA, CDR2 SQIVND (reference sequence). Variable domain in full (rest from reference TRBV19 and TRBJ2-2): DGGITQSPKYLFRKEGQNVTLSCEQNLNHDAMYWYRQDPGQGLRLIYYSQIVNDFQKGDIAEGYSVSREKKESFPLTVTSAQKNPTAFYLCASTIGAAGNTGELFFGEGSRLTVL.

This clone was seen only once. The chain uses TRBV19 and TRBJ1-1; possible D gene TRBD1, 5 bases. This CDR3 has 13 residues. V dropped 2 bases and J dropped 6 bases, with 10 bases sitting between them. Germline-derived CDR1 and CDR2 are LNHDA and SQIVND (reference sequence). DNA of the CDR3: TGTGCCAGTAGTATAAAGGGGTTAGCTGAAGCTTTCTTT. Translating it yields CASSIKGLAEAFF. The entire variable domain, with the rest obtained from reference TRBV19 and TRBJ1-1, is as follows: DGGITQSPKYLFRKEGQNVTLSCEQNLNHDAMYWYRQDPGQGLRLIYYSQIVNDFQKGDIAEGYSVSREKKESFPLTVTSAQKNPTAFYLCASSIKGLAEAFFGQGTRLTVV.

CDR3 nucleotide sequence: TGCGCCAGCAGCTTGGCCTTGGCGGGGAAAGGCAATGAGCAGTTCTTC. This sequence encodes CASSLALAGKGNEQFF. This chain connects TRBV5-1 to TRBJ2-1; D might be TRBD2 (6 bases). This CDR3 is built from 16 residues. CDR1 is SGHRS and CDR2 is YFSETQ in the germline V gene. Trimming cost V 0 bases and J 6 bases, with 16 bases left between them.

The chain is built from TRBV2 and TRBJ2-3; TRBD2 might be the D (5 bases). Germline V gene sequence: CDR1 SNHLY, CDR2 FYNNEI. The CDR3 is 15 amino acids. V lost 1 base, J lost 3 bases, and 11 bases lay in between. The DNA of the CDR3 is TGTGCCAGCAGTGAAGGGATGAGGGAGACAGATACGCAGTATTTT. This translates into CASSEGMRETDTQYF.

This chain connects TRBV29-1 to TRBJ2-3; 9 nucleotides line up with TRBD1. The germline V gene encodes CDR1 SQVTM and CDR2 ANQGSEA. This CDR3 has 15 amino acids. Trimming at V came to 4 bases and at J to 2 bases, leaving 7 bases not matched to a gene. CDR3 bases: TGCAGCGTTGTCCGGGACAGGGACCCCACAGATACGCAGTATTTT. Amino acids: CSVVRDRDPTDTQYF.